The TCR beta chain under discussion was sequenced for a study of blood T cell repertoires in COVID-19. In the original workflow: For nucleated cells, counts were estimated from reference gene primer amplification. Method: immunoSEQ multiplex PCR; TCRdb's copy keeps in-frame clones and lacks some. The V and J calls and clone size are taken from that table; D and trimming were inferred from the DNA. The profile shows 200,000 to 300,000 clones, about 89% of them singletons. The V end was cut by 5 bases, the J end by 4 bases, with 8 bases between. Germline V CDR1 and CDR2: MNHEY, SVGAGI. The CDR3 is made up of 13 amino acids.

The source of this sequence is a man aged 40-49 years who had recovered from COVID-19. The chain links TRBV6-5 to TRBJ2-2; D remains unclear. The sequenced sample was peripheral blood. The CDR3 loop is CASSPFGTGELFF. CDR3 nucleotides: TGTGCCAGCAGTCCTTTCGGCACCGGGGAGCTGTTTTTT.